A single sample is the source of the 14 T cell receptor beta chains below, sequenced in a study of cytomegalovirus exposure and HLA in healthy donors. In the PCR, 60 Vbeta and 13 Jbeta primers were used. Sequenced by immunoSEQ multiplex PCR; TCRdb stores in-frame clones only, minus some. The sample holds some 150,000 clones, around 80% seen once. The material sequenced was PBMCs. These receptors were collected from a woman aged 45-60 years in good health and CMV-seropositive.

The chain employs TRBV28 and TRBJ2-7; 9 nucleotides match TRBD1. V was pared by 6 bases and J by 0 bases, with 6 bases of the junction left unmatched. The CDR3 runs to 15 residues. Per the germline V gene, CDR1 is MDHEN and CDR2 is SYDVKM. The chain's CDR3 is CASSSPGQGSYEQYF. CDR3 DNA sequence: TGTGCCAGCAGCTCCCCGGGACAGGGCTCCTACGAGCAGTACTTC.

J is TRBJ2-5 and V is TRBV10-2; 8 bases match TRBD2. CDR3 size: 16 residues. Germline V gives CDR1 WSHSY, CDR2 SAAADI. V shed 6 bases, J shed 5 bases, and the junction held 14 bases outside the gene matches. The CDR3 sequence: CASRSPQRGPSETQYF. In DNA, the CDR3 is TGCGCCAGCAGGTCCCCCCAGCGGGGGCCGTCCGAGACCCAGTACTTC.

The rearrangement uses TRBV9 and TRBJ2-1; D is unclear. The V and J ends lost 3 bases and 9 bases respectively, with 7 bases between them. The germline V gene encodes CDR1 SGDLS and CDR2 YYNGEE. CDR3 length equals 11 residues. Here the CDR3 DNA reads TGTGCCAGCAGCGCTAGGAGTGAGCAGTTCTTC. Encoded protein: CASSARSEQFF.

V and J are TRBV29-1 and TRBJ1-5, with D possibly TRBD1 on 6 matching bases. Germline V lookup: CDR1 SQVTM, CDR2 ANQGSEA. V gave up 6 bases and J gave up 10 bases, with 16 bases separating them. The CDR3 is 12 residues long. CDR3: CSVAQQGRPQHF. CDR3 nucleotide sequence: TGCAGCGTAGCGCAACAGGGTCGTCCCCAGCATTTT.

The V and J genes are TRBV7-8 and TRBJ2-7; D unresolved. Trimming took off 2 bases at V and 6 bases at J, with 14 bases between the two ends. The CDR3 length is 14 residues. From germline, CDR1 is SGHVS and CDR2 FQNEAQ. The CDR3 nucleotides are TGTGCCAGCAGCTTAATTACCGGAGCTAGCGAGCAGTACTTC. Translated, it gives CASSLITGASEQYF.

This clone has only one observation. The gene calls are TRBV27 and TRBJ1-2, with 7 bases matching TRBD1. The CDR3 runs 15 residues. Germline CDR1 and CDR2: MNHEY and SMNVEV (reference sequence). V shed 6 bases and J 7 bases; nucleotides not matched to a gene: 14. CDR3 amino acids: CASRPSLDRAGGYTF. The CDR3 DNA sequence: TGTGCCAGCAGGCCCTCCCTAGACAGGGCTGGTGGCTACACCTTC.

V usage is TRBV14 and J usage is TRBJ2-7; tentatively, D is TRBD2 (5 bases). The V end was cut by 0 bases, the J end by 0 bases, with 12 bases between. CDR1 is SGHDN, CDR2 FVKESK, per germline. CDR3 length equals 16 residues. CDR3 DNA sequence: TGTGCCAGCAGCCAAGACCGGGCCCGGGGCTCCTACGAGCAGTACTTC. The encoded protein is CASSQDRARGSYEQYF.

This chain uses TRBV30 with TRBJ1-2; TRBD1 agrees at 9 bases. Germline V gives CDR1 GTSNPN, CDR2 SVGIG (reference sequence). This CDR3 comprises 15 residues. J was trimmed by 3 bases and V by 3 bases; bases with no gene match: 8. For the CDR3, the DNA is TGTGCCTGGAGCGTTGACAGGGGGGAGGACTATGGCTACACCTTC. Translating it yields CAWSVDRGEDYGYTF.

This chain uses TRBV5-4 with TRBJ1-2, with a weak D call TRBD1 (6 bases). V was cut by 4 bases and J by 7 bases, with 17 bases left in between. There are 14 residues in the CDR3. Germline CDR1 SGHNT, CDR2 YYREEE (reference sequence). Written as DNA, the CDR3 is TGTGCCAGCAGCAGAAGGGGGTTGAGGGGTGGCTACACCTTC. This translates into CASSRRGLRGGYTF. Complete variable domain (other parts from reference TRBV5-4 and TRBJ1-2): ETGVTQSPTHLIKTRGQQVTLRCSSQSGHNTVSWYQQALGQGPQFIFQYYREEENGRGNFPPRFSGLQFPNYSSELNVNALELDDSALYLCASSRRGLRGGYTFGSGTRLTVV.

The CDR3 reads CASSYLFGTSLHYF. The CDR3 coding sequence is TGTGCCAGCAGTTACCTTTTTGGGACTTCCCTACACTACTTC. The chain recombines TRBV6-6 with TRBJ2-7, with a tentative D call TRBD2 (6 bases). V was pared by 2 bases and J by 13 bases, with 21 bases between. CDR3 size: 14 residues. Looked up from germline, CDR1 is MNHNY and CDR2 is SVGAGI (reference sequence).

This clone was seen more than once but under ten times. CDR3 in DNA: TGTGCCAGCAGCCGCGGGAGAAGGCTGAGCACCACAGATACGCAGTATTTT. This translates into CASSRGRRLSTTDTQYF. This chain connects TRBV7-9 to TRBJ2-3; 7 bases match TRBD2. Per the germline V gene, CDR1 is SEHNR and CDR2 is FQNEAQ (reference sequence). V lost 5 bases and J lost 2; bases outside the gene matches: 13. The CDR3 runs 17 residues.

V and J are TRBV18 and TRBJ1-2, with TRBD1 matching 8 bases. J was trimmed by 0 bases and V by 0 bases; bases with no gene match: 3. Germline loops: CDR1 KGHSH, CDR2 LQKENI. The CDR3 consists of 16 residues. The CDR3 DNA reads TGTGCCAGCTCACCACCGTCAGGGGGCGCTAACTATGGCTACACCTTC. Protein product: CASSPPSGGANYGYTF.

This chain joins TRBV5-1 and TRBJ2-7; no clear D gene. The CDR3 is 13 residues long. CDR1 SGHRS and CDR2 YFSETQ come from the germline V gene. Deletions cut 5 bases from V and 1 base from J, with 10 bases between. Here the CDR3 DNA reads TGCGCCAGCAGGCCGGAACTATCCTACGAGCAGTACTTC. Amino acid sequence: CASRPELSYEQYF.

The table lists this clone with a count of one. V and J are TRBV1 and TRBJ2-2; the table names TRBD2, a call not compared with the DNA. TRBV1 is a recognized pseudogene. This CDR3 spans 15 amino acids. The CDR3: CTSPRREGRTGELFF. CDR3 in DNA: TGCACCAGCCCCCGGCGGGAGGGACGGACCGGGGAGCTGTTTTTT.